Detailed here is one T cell receptor (beta chain). No antigen is known for it. CDR1 is SGDLS and CDR2 is YYNGEE in the germline V gene. Trimming removed 0 bases from V and 2 bases from J, with 8 bases in between. The CDR3 totals 14 residues. PCR employed 60 Vbeta and 13 Jbeta primers. Clones were sequenced by immunoSEQ multiplex PCR, and TCRdb holds only the in-frame ones, with some missing. The data contain some 150,000 clones, nearly 80% of them singletons. This entry belongs to a study of cytomegalovirus exposure and HLA in healthy donors. Study-level results: In a later analysis, at a false discovery rate of 0.05, approximately 16,000 TCR beta sequences matched HLA alleles.

The sequencing input was PBMCs. This TCR came from a woman in her 30s in good health and CMV-seronegative. The V call is TRBV9, the J call TRBJ1-2; tentative D call: TRBD1 (5 bases). CDR3 in amino acids: CASSVDRGNYGYTF. For the CDR3, the DNA is TGTGCCAGCAGCGTAGATCGGGGGAACTATGGCTACACCTTC.